These 11 T cell receptor beta chains came from one sample sequenced in a study of blood T cell repertoires in COVID-19. Using immunoSEQ multiplex PCR, the repertoire was profiled, and TCRdb retains in-frame clones only, with some absent. The table includes fewer than 250,000 clones, approximately 89% detected once. The specimen was peripheral blood. The source is a woman aged 40-49 years with acute or convalescent COVID-19.

As DNA, the CDR3 is TGTGCCAGCTCACCAGGGAGCACTAACTATGGCTACACCTTC. This codes for CASSPGSTNYGYTF. The chain carries TRBV18 and TRBJ1-2; D gene ambiguous. V was pared by 2 bases and J by 0 bases, with 7 bases between. Germline CDR1 KGHSH, CDR2 LQKENI. The CDR3 spans 14 residues. The full variable domain, completed using reference TRBV18 and TRBJ1-2, is NAGVMQNPRHLVRRRGQEARLRCSPMKGHSHVYWYRQLPEEGLKFMVYLQKENIIDESGMPKERFSAEFPKEGPSILRIQQVVRGDSAAYFCASSPGSTNYGYTFGSGTRLTVV.

The chain has TRBV6-5 and TRBJ1-5; D gene ambiguous. Germline lookup yields CDR1 MNHEY and CDR2 SVGAGI. Trimming pared 7 bases from V and 2 bases from J, leaving 6 bases between. This CDR3 has 12 residues. The CDR3 sequence: CASNTGNQPQHF. The CDR3 DNA reads as TGTGCCAGCAATACAGGCAATCAGCCCCAGCATTTT.

This chain joins TRBV12-1 and TRBJ1-1; TRBD1, the table's D call, lacks a check against the DNA. TRBV12-1 is noted as a pseudogene. The CDR3 has 14 residues. DNA for the CDR3: TGTGCCAGCAGCCCCTGTCCAGGGGACACTGAAGCTTTCTTT. It codes for CASSPCPGDTEAFF.

This clone was seen just once. The chain joins TRBV6-4 to TRBJ1-5; tentatively, D is TRBD1 (6 bases). V was clipped by 5 bases and J by 0 bases, with 11 bases between them. Germline V gives CDR1 MRHNA, CDR2 SNTAGT. This CDR3 has 15 residues. CDR3 nucleotides: TGTGCCAGCAGTCCGGACAGTTATAGCAATCAGCCCCAGCATTTT. Protein product: CASSPDSYSNQPQHF.

The V and J genes are TRBV6-5 and TRBJ2-2; TRBD2 might be the D (7 bases). V dropped 8 bases and J dropped 4 bases, with 17 bases sitting between them. CDR1 MNHEY and CDR2 SVGAGI come from the germline V gene. The length of the CDR3 is 15 residues. Here the CDR3 reads CASLLWGGPTGELFF. The CDR3 region has the DNA TGTGCCAGCCTCCTGTGGGGGGGCCCCACCGGGGAGCTGTTTTTT.

The chain uses TRBV6-5 and TRBJ2-4; D might be TRBD2 (5 bases). The CDR3 consists of 13 residues. V dropped 9 bases and J dropped 5 bases, with 14 bases sitting between them. From germline, CDR1 is MNHEY and CDR2 SVGAGI. CDR3 coding DNA: TGTGCCAGTATAGGGAGTTGGGAAAACATTCAGTACTTC. It yields the protein CASIGSWENIQYF.

V usage is TRBV6-5 and J usage is TRBJ1-6; TRBD1 agrees at 9 bases. CDR3 length: 14 amino acids. V shed 5 bases, J shed 12 bases, and the junction held 8 bases outside the gene matches. Germline CDR1 is MNHEY and CDR2 is SVGAGI. The CDR3 loop is CASSPGDRVGPLHF. Here the CDR3 DNA reads TGTGCCAGCAGTCCCGGGGACAGGGTTGGACCCCTCCACTTT.

This chain joins TRBV27 and TRBJ1-2; D is possibly TRBD1 (6 bases). Germline loops: CDR1 MNHEY, CDR2 SMNVEV (reference sequence). V was cut by 5 bases and J by 8 bases, with 15 bases left in between. The CDR3 runs 13 residues. CDR3: CASSIRGINGYTF. CDR3 sequence (DNA): TGTGCCAGCAGTATCAGGGGAATAAACGGCTACACCTTC.

V gene TRBV5-1 combines with J gene TRBJ1-5; D not resolved. Trimming took 0 bases from V and 3 from J, leaving 16 bases between them. This CDR3 is built from 17 residues. The V gene's germline CDR1 is SGHRS and CDR2 YFSETQ. CDR3 sequence reads: CASSLGPFQADNQPQHF. In DNA form, the CDR3 reads TGCGCCAGCAGCTTGGGGCCCTTCCAGGCAGACAATCAGCCCCAGCATTTT.

V gene TRBV18 combines with J gene TRBJ1-6; possible D gene TRBD1, 5 bases. The CDR3 consists of 15 residues. CDR1 KGHSH and CDR2 LQKENI come from the germline V gene. The V gene lost 11 bases and the J gene lost 1 base, with 15 bases spanning the gap. The CDR3 DNA sequence: TGTGCCTCGTCCGGCGGGGGATCCTATAATTCACCCCTCCACTTT. This gives the protein CASSGGGSYNSPLHF.

V and J are TRBV11-3 and TRBJ2-3; TRBD2 matches 8 bases. The CDR3 sequence is 17 residues long. V was pared by 3 bases and J by 5 bases, with 13 bases of the junction left unmatched. The germline V gene has CDR1 SGHNT and CDR2 YENEEA. The CDR3 sequence is CASSFSSSGGSKDTQYF. CDR3 sequence (DNA): TGTGCCAGCAGCTTTAGTTCCAGCGGGGGTTCAAAAGATACGCAGTATTTT.